This TCR beta chain is drawn from a study of blood T cells in healthy people across ages. Overall study results and limits: Researchers report that TCR beta diversity correlated strongly with naive T cell percentage. When set beside aged donors, long-lived donors presented more naive CD4+ cells and higher diversity.

Trimming cost V 3 bases and J 10 bases, with 16 bases left between them. CDR3 size: 14 residues. CDR1 is MDHEN, CDR2 SYDVKM, per germline. With respect to this clonotype: No antigen is known for it.

Alongside a J-beta primer mix, a sample-barcoded 5' primer served in a second PCR lasting roughly 6 to 12 cycles. A template-switch adaptor that had 12 random nucleotides put a tag on each cDNA molecule. Each single sample gave us at least 2.5 million CDR3-containing paired-end reads. TCRdb reprocessed the 5' RACE reads via MiXCR and lists one record per CDR3 protein. This sample has around 990,000 distinct CDR3 sequences; approximately 25% occur once, and the top ten carry less than 0.85%. The same sample was also used in a study of T cells of mothers and their children.

The chain joins TRBV28 to TRBJ2-4, with D maybe TRBD1 (5 bases). This TCR was sampled from a girl aged 2 to 10 in good health. Sequenced: blood. The CDR3 loop is CASSFPDSHRIQYF. CDR3 nucleotide sequence: TGTGCCAGCAGTTTCCCAGACAGCCATCGGATTCAGTACTTC.